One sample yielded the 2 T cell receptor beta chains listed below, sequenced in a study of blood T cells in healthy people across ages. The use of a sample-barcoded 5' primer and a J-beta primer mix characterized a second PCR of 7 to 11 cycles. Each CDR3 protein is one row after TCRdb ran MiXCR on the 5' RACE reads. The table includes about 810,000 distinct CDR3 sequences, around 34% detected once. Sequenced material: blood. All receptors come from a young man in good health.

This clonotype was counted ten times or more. The CDR3 nucleotides read TGCGCCAGCAGCTTAGGGCAGTATGCAACTAATGAAAAACTGTTTTTT. Protein product: CASSLGQYATNEKLFF. This chain links TRBV5-1 with TRBJ1-4; D call uncertain. V was clipped by 2 bases and J by 0 bases, with 11 bases between them. Germline lookup yields CDR1 SGHRS and CDR2 YFSETQ. The CDR3 consists of 16 residues. Using reference TRBV5-1 and TRBJ1-4 for the parts outside the CDR3, the full variable domain is KAGVTQTPRYLIKTRGQQVTLSCSPISGHRSVSWYQQTPGQGLQFLFEYFSETQRNKGNFPGRFSGRQFSNSRSEMNVSTLELGDSALYLCASSLGQYATNEKLFFGSGTQLSVL.

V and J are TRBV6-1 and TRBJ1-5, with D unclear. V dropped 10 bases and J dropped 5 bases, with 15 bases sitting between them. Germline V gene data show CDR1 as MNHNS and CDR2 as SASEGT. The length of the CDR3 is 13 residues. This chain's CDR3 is CANWESIDQPQHF. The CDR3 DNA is TGTGCCAACTGGGAGTCCATCGATCAGCCCCAGCATTTT.